The rows below give T cell receptor beta chains drawn from one sample of a study of T cells in localized non-small cell lung cancer. Sequencing used immunoSEQ multiplex PCR; TCRdb keeps in-frame clones, though not all of them. The sample consists of around 50,000 clones, 86% of them appearing once. The starting material was peripheral blood, obtained before any cancer treatment. The receptors stem from a male donor at least 60 years old with stage III squamous cell lung carcinoma. CDR3s include the opening cysteine and the closing phenylalanine or tryptophan. D genes are given only for firm matches.

J gene,V gene,D gene,CDR3 protein
TRBJ1-1,TRBV7-9,TRBD1,CASRGTGRSTEAFF
TRBJ2-3,TRBV27,.,CASSPKGGEDTQYF
TRBJ2-3,TRBV28,.,CASSFGGYTDTQYF
TRBJ1-2,TRBV5-1,.,CASSISVGGNYGYTF
TRBJ2-1,TRBV6-5,.,CASSYSTGVFYNEQFF
TRBJ1-2,TRBV29-1,TRBD1,CSVVTGGSPFGYTF
TRBJ2-2,TRBV2,.,CASRDGTSYTGELFF
TRBJ2-3,TRBV2,.,CASSEAGRGDTQYF
TRBJ2-7,TRBV6-5,TRBD2,CASSYVGTSQYEQYF
TRBJ2-3,TRBV9,.,CASSLTLTGRTDTQYF
TRBJ1-6,TRBV5-1,.,CASSPNTGVSSPLHF
TRBJ1-1,TRBV25-1,.,CASSEWERGAEAFF
TRBJ1-1,TRBV7-3,.,CASSLSGSPNTEAFF
TRBJ1-2,TRBV7-2,.,CASSFLGPVGGGNYGYTF
TRBJ1-4,TRBV6-1,.,CADLPGFF
TRBJ1-2,TRBV2,TRBD1,CASRPGQGAAYGYTF
TRBJ2-1,TRBV18,.,CASSPPQGENEQFF
TRBJ2-1,TRBV28,TRBD1,CASSPGGTAYNEQFF
TRBJ2-3,TRBV19,TRBD2,CASIESGGPVDTQYF
TRBJ1-5,TRBV7-8,.,CASSLIRVNQPQHF
TRBJ2-1,TRBV13,TRBD2,CASSLVGGAGRAPYNEQFF
TRBJ1-5,TRBV28,TRBD1,CASKRTGVGQPQHF
TRBJ2-5,TRBV5-1,TRBD2,CASSFRPPGLAGAPVGAQYF
TRBJ2-2,TRBV27,TRBD1,CASSSRGRGYSGELFF
TRBJ1-2,TRBV30,.,CAWYGGVGYGYTF
TRBJ1-1,TRBV6-1,.,CASRAEGLSTEAFF
TRBJ2-3,TRBV11-2,.,CASSLDRTANTQYF
TRBJ2-1,TRBV28,TRBD1,CASSSPGTGRGSNEQFF
TRBJ2-2,TRBV5-4,.,CASSPQVGSNTGELFF
TRBJ1-1,TRBV5-1,.,CASSPPLAPNTEAFF
TRBJ2-7,TRBV6-4,.,CASSPGPRYEQYF
TRBJ1-1,TRBV4-3,.,CASSPWGGWTEAFF
TRBJ1-1,TRBV15,TRBD1,CATRVPGGETEAFF
TRBJ2-2,TRBV4-1,.,CASSPQGSLPLPNAGELFF
TRBJ2-7,TRBV6-1,.,CASSANLGRISYEQYF
TRBJ2-5,TRBV7-6,TRBD1,CASSSRDSSLETQYF
TRBJ1-5,TRBV18,.,CASSPPGGNQPQHF
TRBJ2-2,TRBV19,TRBD2,CASSWSSGANTGELFF
TRBJ1-5,TRBV27,.,CASSLMGLGQPQHF
TRBJ1-5,TRBV28,.,CASSPFGRALNQPQHF
.,TRBV5-4,TRBD1,CASSQPGQGTYEQYF
TRBJ1-3,TRBV9,.,CASSQEEGIGNTIYF
TRBJ1-5,TRBV30,.,CAWSPRGQTREYQPQHF
TRBJ2-7,TRBV9,.,CASSVGLEGHEQYF
TRBJ1-1,TRBV9,.,CASSVDPAKGAFF
TRBJ2-7,TRBV19,.,CASMGGPYEQYF
TRBJ2-7,TRBV7-3,.,CASSQYPGSYEQYF
TRBJ2-3,TRBV6-1,.,CASRELSTDTQYF
TRBJ2-2,TRBV9,.,CASSGGGGPGELFF
TRBJ1-2,TRBV10-3,TRBD1,CAISESRGGGGYTF
TRBJ2-6,TRBV19,.,CASSMRDIVAGANVLTF
TRBJ2-7,TRBV5-8,TRBD1,CASSSRTGGNEQYF
TRBJ2-5,TRBV6-1,TRBD2,CASWGGIQETQYF
TRBJ2-5,TRBV9,TRBD2,CASSSVMGGSETQYF
TRBJ2-2,TRBV9,.,CASSPRGGGNTGELFF
TRBJ1-1,TRBV7-8,.,CASSGGGATEAFF
TRBJ2-1,TRBV2,.,CASTSTGGNEQFF